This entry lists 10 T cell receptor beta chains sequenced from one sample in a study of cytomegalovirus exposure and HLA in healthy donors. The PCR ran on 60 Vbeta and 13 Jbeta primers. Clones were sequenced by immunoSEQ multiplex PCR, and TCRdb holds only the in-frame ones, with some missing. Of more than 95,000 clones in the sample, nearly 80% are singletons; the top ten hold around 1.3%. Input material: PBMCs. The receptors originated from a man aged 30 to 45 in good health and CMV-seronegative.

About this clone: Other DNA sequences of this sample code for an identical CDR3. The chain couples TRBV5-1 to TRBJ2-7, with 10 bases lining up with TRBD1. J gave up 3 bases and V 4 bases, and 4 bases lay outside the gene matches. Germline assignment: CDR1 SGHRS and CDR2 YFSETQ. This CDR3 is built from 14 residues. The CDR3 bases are TGCGCCAGCAGCCTCGGACAGGGGGGCTACGAGCAGTACTTC. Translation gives CASSLGQGGYEQYF.

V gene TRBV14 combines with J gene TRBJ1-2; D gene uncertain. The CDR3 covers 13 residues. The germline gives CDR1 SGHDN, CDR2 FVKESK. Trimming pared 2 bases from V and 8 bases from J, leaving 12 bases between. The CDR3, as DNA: TGTGCCAGCAGCCAATTGGTAGTGTGGGGCTACACCTTC. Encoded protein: CASSQLVVWGYTF.

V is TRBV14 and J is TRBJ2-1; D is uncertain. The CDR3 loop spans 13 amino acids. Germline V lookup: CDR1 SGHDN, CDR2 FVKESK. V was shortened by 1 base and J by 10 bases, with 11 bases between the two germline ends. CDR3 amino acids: CASSQAPDAEQFF. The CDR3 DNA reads TGTGCCAGCAGCCAAGCACCCGATGCGGAGCAGTTCTTC.

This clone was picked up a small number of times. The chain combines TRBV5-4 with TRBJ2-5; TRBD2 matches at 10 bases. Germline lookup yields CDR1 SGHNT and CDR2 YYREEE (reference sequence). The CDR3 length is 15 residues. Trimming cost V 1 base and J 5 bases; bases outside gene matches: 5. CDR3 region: CASSLSPSGSETQYF. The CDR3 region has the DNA TGTGCCAGCAGCTTGAGCCCTAGCGGGAGTGAGACCCAGTACTTC.

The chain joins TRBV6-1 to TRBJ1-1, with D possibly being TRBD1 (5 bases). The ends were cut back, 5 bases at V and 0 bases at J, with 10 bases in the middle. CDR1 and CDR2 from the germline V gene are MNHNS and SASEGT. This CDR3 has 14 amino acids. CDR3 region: CASSRDSLNTEAFF. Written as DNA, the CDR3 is TGTGCCAGCAGTAGAGACAGCCTGAACACTGAAGCTTTCTTT.

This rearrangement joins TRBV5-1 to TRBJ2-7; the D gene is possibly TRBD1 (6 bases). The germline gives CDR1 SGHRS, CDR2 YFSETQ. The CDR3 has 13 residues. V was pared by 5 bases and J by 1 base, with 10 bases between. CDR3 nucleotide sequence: TGCGCCAGCAGGCGGACAGCTTCCTACGAGCAGTACTTC. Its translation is CASRRTASYEQYF.

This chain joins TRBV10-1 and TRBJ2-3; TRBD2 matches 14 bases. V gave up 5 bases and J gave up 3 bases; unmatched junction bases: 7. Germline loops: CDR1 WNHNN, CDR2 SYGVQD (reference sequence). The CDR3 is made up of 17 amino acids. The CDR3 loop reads CASSTGGTSGGTDTQYF. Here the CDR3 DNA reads TGCGCCAGCAGTACGGGTGGGACTAGCGGGGGTACAGATACGCAGTATTTT.

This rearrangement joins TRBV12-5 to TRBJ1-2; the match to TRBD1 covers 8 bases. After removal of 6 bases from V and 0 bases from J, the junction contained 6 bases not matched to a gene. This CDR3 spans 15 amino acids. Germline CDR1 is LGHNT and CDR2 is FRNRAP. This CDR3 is CASGTWTGPNYGYTF. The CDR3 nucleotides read TGTGCTAGTGGAACCTGGACAGGGCCTAACTATGGCTACACCTTC.

CDR3 nucleotide sequence: TGTGCCAGCAGCGCCAGAGACCAGGGGTATTTT. It is translated as CASSARDQGYF. This sequence joins TRBV7-9 and TRBJ1-3, with D perhaps matching TRBD1 (6 bases). CDR1 is SEHNR and CDR2 is FQNEAQ in the germline V gene (reference sequence). CDR3 length: 11 residues. The V end was cut by 5 bases, the J end by 16 bases, with 15 bases between.

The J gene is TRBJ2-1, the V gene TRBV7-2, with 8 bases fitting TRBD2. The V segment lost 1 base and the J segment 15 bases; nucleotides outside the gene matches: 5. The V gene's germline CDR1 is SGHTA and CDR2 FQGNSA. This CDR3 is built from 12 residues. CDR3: CASSLEAGGRFF. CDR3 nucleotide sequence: TGTGCCAGCAGCTTAGAGGCGGGGGGCCGGTTCTTC.